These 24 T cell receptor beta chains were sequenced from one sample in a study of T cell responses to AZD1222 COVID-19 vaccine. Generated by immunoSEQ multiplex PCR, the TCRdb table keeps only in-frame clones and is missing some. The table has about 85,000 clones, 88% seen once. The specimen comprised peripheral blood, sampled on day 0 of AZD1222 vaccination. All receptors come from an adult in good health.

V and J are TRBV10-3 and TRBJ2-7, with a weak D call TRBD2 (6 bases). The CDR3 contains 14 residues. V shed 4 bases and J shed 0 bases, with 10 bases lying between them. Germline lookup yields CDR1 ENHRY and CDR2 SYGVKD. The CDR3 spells CAISVGTDSYEQYF. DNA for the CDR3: TGTGCCATCAGTGTTGGGACTGACTCCTACGAGCAGTACTTC.

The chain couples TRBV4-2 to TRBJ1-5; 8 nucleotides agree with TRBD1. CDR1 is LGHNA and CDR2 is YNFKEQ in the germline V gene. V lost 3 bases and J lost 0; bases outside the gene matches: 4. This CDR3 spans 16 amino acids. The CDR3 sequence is CASSHLGQASNQPQHF. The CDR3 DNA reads TGTGCCAGCAGCCATTTGGGACAGGCTAGCAATCAGCCCCAGCATTTT.

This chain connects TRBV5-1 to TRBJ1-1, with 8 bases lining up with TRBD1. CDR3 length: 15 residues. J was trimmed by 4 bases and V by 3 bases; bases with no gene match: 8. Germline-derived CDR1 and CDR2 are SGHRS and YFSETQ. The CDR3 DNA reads TGCGCCAGCAGCTCAAAGCCGGGGACAGGCACTGAAGCTTTCTTT. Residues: CASSSKPGTGTEAFF.

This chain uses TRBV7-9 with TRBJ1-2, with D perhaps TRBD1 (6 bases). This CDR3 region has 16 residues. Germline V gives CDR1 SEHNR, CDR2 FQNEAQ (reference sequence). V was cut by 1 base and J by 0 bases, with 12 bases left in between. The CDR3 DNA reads TGTGCCAGCAGCTTAGTTGGGACAAGTTCTAACTATGGCTACACCTTC. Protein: CASSLVGTSSNYGYTF.

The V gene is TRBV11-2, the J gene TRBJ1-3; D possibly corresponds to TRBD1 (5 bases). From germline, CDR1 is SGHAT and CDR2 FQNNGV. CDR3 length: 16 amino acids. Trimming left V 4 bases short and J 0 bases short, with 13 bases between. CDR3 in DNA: TGTGCCAGCAGCTCCCTTCGGGGCAGCTCTGGAAACACCATATATTTT. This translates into CASSSLRGSSGNTIYF.

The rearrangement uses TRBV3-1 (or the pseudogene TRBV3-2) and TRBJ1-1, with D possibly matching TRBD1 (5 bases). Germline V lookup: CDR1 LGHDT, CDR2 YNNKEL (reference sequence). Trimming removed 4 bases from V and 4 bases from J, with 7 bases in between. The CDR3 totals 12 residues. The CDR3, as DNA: TGTGCCAGCAGCCGGGGGACCACTGAAGCTTTCTTT. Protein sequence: CASSRGTTEAFF.

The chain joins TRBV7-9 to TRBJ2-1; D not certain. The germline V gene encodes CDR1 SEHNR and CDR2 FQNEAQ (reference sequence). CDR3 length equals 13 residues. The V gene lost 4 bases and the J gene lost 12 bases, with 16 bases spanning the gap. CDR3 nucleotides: TGTGCCAGCAGCTCAGGCGTCGGGTCAGGGCAGTTCTTC. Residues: CASSSGVGSGQFF.

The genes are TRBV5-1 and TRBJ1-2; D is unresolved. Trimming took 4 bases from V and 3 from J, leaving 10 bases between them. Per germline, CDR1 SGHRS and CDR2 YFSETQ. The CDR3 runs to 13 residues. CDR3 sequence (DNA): TGCGCCAGCAGCGGGCAGGTTGACTATGGCTACACCTTC. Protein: CASSGQVDYGYTF.

The CDR3 is CATTPRRSYGGSYEQYF. In DNA, the CDR3 is TGTGCCACCACCCCGAGGCGGAGTTACGGAGGGTCCTACGAGCAGTACTTC. The chain carries TRBV24-1 and TRBJ2-7, with D possibly matching TRBD2 (6 bases). V gave up 8 bases and J gave up 1 base, with 23 bases separating them. The CDR3 has 17 residues. Germline V gives CDR1 KGHDR, CDR2 SFDVKD.

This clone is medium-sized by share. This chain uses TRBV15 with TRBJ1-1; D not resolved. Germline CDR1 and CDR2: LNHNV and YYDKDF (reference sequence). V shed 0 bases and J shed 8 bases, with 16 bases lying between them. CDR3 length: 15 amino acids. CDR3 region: CATSRDREGGGEAFF. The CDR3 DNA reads TGTGCCACCAGCAGAGATAGAGAAGGTGGAGGGGAAGCTTTCTTT.

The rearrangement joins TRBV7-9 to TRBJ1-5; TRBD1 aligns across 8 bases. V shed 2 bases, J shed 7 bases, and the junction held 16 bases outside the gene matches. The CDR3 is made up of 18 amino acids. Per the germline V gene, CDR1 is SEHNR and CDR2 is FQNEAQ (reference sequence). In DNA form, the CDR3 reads TGTGCCAGCAGCTTATCTCCCCGCCCGGACAGGGAGAGGCAGCCCCAGCATTTT. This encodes CASSLSPRPDRERQPQHF.

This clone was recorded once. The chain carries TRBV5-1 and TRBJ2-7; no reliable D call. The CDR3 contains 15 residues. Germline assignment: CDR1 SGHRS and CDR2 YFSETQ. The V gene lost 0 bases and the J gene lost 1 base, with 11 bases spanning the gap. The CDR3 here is CASSLVGTPSYEQYF. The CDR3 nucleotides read TGCGCCAGCAGCTTGGTTGGAACCCCGTCCTACGAGCAGTACTTC.

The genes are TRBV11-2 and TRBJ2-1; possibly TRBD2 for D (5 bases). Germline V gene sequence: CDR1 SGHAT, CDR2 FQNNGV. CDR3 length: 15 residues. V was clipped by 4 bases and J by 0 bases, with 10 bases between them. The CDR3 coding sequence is TGTGCCAGCAGCTCAGCGGTTAGCTCCTACAATGAGCAGTTCTTC. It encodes CASSSAVSSYNEQFF.

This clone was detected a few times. CDR3 sequence: CASSSYLGGADTQYF. As DNA, the CDR3 is TGTGCCAGCAGTTCCTACCTCGGGGGGGCAGATACGCAGTATTTT. The chain has TRBV27 and TRBJ2-3, with 8 bases matching TRBD2. Germline values: CDR1 MNHEY, CDR2 SMNVEV (reference sequence). CDR3 size: 15 residues. The V segment lost 4 bases and the J segment 4 bases; nucleotides outside the gene matches: 7.

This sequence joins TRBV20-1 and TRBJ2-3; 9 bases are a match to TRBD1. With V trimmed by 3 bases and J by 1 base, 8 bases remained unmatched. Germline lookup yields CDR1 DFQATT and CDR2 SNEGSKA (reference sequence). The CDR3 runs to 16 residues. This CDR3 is CSASPGQGLGTDTQYF. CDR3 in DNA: TGCAGTGCTAGTCCTGGACAGGGGCTAGGCACAGATACGCAGTATTTT.

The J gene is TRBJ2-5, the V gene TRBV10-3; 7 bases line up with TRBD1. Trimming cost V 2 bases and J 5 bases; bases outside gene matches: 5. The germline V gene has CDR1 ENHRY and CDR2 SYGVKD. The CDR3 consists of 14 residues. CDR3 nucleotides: TGTGCCATCAGTGAGGACAGGGCGGGCGAGACCCAGTACTTC. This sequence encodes CAISEDRAGETQYF.

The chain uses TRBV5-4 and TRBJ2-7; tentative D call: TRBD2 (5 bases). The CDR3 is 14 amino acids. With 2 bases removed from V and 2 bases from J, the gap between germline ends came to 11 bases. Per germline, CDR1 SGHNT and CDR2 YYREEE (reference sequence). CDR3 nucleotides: TGTGCCAGCAGCTTACGAGCGGAAACCTACGAGCAGTACTTC. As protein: CASSLRAETYEQYF.

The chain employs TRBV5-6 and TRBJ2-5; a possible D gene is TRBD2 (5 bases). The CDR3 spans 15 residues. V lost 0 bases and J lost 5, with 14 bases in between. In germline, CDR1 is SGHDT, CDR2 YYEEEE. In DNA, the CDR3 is TGTGCCAGCAGCTTGGGGCGGGTCGGTGGGGAGACCCAGTACTTC. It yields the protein CASSLGRVGGETQYF.

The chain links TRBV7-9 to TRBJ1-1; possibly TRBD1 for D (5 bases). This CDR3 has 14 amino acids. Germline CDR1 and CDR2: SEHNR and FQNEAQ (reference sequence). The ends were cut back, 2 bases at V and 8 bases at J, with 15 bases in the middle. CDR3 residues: CASSLSRLTEEAFF. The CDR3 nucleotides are TGTGCCAGCAGCTTATCTCGGTTGACAGAAGAAGCTTTCTTT.

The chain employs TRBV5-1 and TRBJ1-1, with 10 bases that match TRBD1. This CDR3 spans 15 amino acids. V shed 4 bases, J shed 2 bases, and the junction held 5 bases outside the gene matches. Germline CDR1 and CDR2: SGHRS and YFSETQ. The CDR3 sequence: CASSQETGGNTEAFF. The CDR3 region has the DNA TGCGCCAGCAGCCAAGAGACAGGGGGCAACACTGAAGCTTTCTTT.

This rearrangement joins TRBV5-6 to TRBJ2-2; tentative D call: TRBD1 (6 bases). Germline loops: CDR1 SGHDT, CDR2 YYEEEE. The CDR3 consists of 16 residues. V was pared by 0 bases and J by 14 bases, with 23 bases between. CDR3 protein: CASSLGRLVGPGGLFF. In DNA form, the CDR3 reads TGTGCCAGCAGCTTGGGCCGCTTGGTTGGGCCTGGGGGCCTGTTTTTT.

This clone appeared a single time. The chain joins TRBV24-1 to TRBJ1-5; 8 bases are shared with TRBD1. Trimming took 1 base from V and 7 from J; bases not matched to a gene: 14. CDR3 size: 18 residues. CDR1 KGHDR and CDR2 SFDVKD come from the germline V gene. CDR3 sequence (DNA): TGTGCCACCAGTGATTTTAAGTGGGGGCAGGGGGCTGGGCAGCCCCAGCATTTT. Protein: CATSDFKWGQGAGQPQHF.

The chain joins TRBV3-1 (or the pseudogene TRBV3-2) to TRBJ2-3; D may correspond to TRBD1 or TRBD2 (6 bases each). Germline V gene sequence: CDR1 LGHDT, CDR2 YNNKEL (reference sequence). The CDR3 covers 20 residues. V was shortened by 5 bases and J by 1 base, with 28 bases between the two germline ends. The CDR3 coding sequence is TGTGCCAGCAGCGATATCATGGGGGGCGGGCCCCAGATTCGCACAGATACGCAGTATTTT. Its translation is CASSDIMGGGPQIRTDTQYF.

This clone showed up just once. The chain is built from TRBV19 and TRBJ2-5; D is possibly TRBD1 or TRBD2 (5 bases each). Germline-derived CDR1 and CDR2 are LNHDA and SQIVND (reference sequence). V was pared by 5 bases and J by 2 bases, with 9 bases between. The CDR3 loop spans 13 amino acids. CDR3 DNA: TGTGCCAGTAGTTTGGGACGGCAAGAGACCCAGTACTTC. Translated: CASSLGRQETQYF.